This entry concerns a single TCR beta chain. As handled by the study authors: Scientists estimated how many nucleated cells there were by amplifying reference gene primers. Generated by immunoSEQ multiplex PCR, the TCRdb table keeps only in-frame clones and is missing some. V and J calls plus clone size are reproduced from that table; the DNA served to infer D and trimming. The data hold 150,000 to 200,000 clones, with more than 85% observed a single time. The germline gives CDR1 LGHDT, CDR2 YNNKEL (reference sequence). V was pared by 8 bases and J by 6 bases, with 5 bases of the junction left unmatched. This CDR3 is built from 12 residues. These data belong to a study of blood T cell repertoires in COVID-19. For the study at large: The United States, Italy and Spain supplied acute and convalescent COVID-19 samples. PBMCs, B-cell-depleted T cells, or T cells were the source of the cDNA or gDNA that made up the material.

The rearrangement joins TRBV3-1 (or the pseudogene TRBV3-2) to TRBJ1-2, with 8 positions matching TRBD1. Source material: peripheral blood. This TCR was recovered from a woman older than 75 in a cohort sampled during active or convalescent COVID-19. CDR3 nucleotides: TGTGCCAGCGCTTCAGGGGGCGATGGCTACACCTTC. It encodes CASASGGDGYTF.